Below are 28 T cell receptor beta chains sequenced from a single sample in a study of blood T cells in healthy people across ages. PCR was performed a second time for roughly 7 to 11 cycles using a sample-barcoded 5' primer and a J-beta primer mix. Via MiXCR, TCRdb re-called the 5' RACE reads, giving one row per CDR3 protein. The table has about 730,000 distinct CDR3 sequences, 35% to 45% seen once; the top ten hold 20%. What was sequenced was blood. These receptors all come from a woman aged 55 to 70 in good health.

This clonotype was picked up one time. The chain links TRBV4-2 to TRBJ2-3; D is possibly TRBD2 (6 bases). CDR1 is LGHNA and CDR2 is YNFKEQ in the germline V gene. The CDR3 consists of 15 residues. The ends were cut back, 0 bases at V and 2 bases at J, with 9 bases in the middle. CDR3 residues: CASSQEAGPTDTQYF. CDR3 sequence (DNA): TGTGCCAGCAGCCAAGAGGCGGGACCCACAGATACGCAGTATTTT.

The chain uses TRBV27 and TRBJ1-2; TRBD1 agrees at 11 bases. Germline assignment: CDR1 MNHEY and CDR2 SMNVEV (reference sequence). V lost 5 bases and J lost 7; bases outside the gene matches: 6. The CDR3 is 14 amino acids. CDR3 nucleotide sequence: TGTGCCAGCAGTGACGGACAGGGGGCGAGTGGCTACACCTTC. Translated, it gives CASSDGQGASGYTF.

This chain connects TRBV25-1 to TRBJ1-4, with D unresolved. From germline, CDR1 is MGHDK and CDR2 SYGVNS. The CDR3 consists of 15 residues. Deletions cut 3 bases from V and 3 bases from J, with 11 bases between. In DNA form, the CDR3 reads TGTGCCAGCAGTGATAAGGGTGCGGCTAATGAAAAACTGTTTTTT. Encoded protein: CASSDKGAANEKLFF.

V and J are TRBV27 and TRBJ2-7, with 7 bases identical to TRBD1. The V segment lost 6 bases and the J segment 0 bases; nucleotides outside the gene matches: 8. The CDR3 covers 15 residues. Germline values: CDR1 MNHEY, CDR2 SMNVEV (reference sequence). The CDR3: CASRRVRQGSYEQYF. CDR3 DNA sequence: TGTGCCAGCAGGAGGGTGCGACAGGGCTCCTACGAGCAGTACTTC.

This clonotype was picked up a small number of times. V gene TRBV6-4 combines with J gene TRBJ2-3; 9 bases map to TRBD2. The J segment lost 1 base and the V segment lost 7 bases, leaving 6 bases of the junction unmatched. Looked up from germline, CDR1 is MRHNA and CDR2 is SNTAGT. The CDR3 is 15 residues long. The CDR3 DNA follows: TGTGCCAGCACGCACAGACTAGCGGGCACAGATACGCAGTATTTT. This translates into CASTHRLAGTDTQYF.

In nucleotides, the CDR3 is TGTGCCAGCAGCCTTCGGGCAACTCCCTATGGCTACACCTTC. Amino acid sequence: CASSLRATPYGYTF. The chain carries TRBV7-2 and TRBJ1-2; the D is unclear. Per germline, CDR1 SGHTA and CDR2 FQGNSA. CDR3 length: 14 amino acids. The ends were cut back, 5 bases at V and 4 bases at J, with 14 bases in the middle.

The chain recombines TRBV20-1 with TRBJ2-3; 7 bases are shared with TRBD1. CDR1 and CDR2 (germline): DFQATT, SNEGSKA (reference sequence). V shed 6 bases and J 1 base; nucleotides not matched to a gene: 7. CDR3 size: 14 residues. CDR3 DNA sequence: TGCAGTGCCCGTCGACAGGGTGGCACAGATACGCAGTATTTT. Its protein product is CSARRQGGTDTQYF.

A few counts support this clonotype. CDR3 nucleotides: TGTGCCAGCGGGCCAGGAACTTGGGAGCAGTACTTC. It codes for CASGPGTWEQYF. The chain recombines TRBV6-6 with TRBJ2-7; D gene uncertain. Trimming left V 8 bases short and J 7 bases short, with 15 bases between. Germline V CDR1 and CDR2: MNHNY, SVGAGI (reference sequence). The CDR3 length is 12 residues.

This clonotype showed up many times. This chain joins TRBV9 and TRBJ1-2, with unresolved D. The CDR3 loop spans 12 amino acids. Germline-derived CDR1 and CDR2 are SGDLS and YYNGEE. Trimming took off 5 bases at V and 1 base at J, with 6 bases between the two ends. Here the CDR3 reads CASSVDNYGYTF. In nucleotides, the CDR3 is TGTGCCAGCAGTGTCGATAACTATGGCTACACCTTC.

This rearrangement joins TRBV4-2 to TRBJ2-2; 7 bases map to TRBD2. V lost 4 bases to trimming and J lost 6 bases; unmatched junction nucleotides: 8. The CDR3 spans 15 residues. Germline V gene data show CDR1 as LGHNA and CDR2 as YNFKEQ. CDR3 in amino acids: CASSPGTNLAGELFF. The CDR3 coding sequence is TGTGCCAGCAGCCCCGGGACTAATCTAGCCGGGGAGCTGTTTTTT.

CDR3 DNA: TGTGCCAGCGCTCGTATTACGGTAGCGGGAGGTAGAGATACGCAGTATTTT. It is translated as CASARITVAGGRDTQYF. The chain combines TRBV6-2 or TRBV6-3 with TRBJ2-3; 10 bases line up with TRBD2. Germline V lookup: CDR1 MNHEY, CDR2 SVGEGT. The V gene end was trimmed by 8 bases and the J gene end by 5 bases; junction bases not matched to a gene: 16. This CDR3 region has 17 residues.

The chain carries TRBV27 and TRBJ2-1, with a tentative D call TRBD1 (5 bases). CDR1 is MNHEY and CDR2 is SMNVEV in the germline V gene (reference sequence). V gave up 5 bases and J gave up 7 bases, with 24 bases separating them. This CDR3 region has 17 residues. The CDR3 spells CASSKLFSIPQENEQFF. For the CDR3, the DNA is TGTGCCAGCAGTAAGTTATTTAGTATTCCACAGGAGAATGAGCAGTTCTTC.

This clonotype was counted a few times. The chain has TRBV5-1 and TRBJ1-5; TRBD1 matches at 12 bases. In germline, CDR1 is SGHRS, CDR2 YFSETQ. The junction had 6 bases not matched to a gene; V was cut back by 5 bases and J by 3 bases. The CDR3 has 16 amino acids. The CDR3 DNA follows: TGCGCCAGCAGTCCCGGGACAGGGGGCCTCAATCAGCCCCAGCATTTT. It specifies CASSPGTGGLNQPQHF.

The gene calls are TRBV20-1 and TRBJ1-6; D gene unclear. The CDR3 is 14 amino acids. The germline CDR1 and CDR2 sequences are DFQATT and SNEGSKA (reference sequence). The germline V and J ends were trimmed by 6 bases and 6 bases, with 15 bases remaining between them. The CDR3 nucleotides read TGCAGTGCCCCAAGCGCAGGTCCTAATTCACCCCTCCACTTT. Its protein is CSAPSAGPNSPLHF.

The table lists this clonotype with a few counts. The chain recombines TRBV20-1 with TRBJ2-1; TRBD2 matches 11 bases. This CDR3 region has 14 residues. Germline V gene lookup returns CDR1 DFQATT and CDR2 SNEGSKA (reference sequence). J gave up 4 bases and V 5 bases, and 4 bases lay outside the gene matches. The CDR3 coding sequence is TGCAGTGCTGGGACTAGCGGATTTTACAATGAGCAGTTCTTC. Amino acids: CSAGTSGFYNEQFF.

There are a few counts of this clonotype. DNA for the CDR3: TGTGCCAGCAGTCTCGGAAAGAGTCAGCCCCAGCATTTT. This encodes CASSLGKSQPQHF. The chain is built from TRBV27 and TRBJ1-5, with no clear D. The ends were cut back, 5 bases at V and 6 bases at J, with 11 bases in the middle. CDR3 length: 13 residues. Looked up from germline, CDR1 is MNHEY and CDR2 is SMNVEV (reference sequence).

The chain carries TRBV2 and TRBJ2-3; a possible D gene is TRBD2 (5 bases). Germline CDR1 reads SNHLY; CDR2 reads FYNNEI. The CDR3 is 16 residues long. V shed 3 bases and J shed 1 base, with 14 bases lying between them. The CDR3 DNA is TGTGCCAGCAGTGACGGGAACGCCGGGGGCACAGATACGCAGTATTTT. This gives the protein CASSDGNAGGTDTQYF.

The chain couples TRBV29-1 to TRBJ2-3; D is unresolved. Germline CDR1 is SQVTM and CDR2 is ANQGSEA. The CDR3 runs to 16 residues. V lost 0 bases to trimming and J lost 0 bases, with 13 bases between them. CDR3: CSVEDRLVSSTDTQYF. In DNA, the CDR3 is TGCAGCGTTGAAGATAGGCTCGTTTCTAGCACAGATACGCAGTATTTT.

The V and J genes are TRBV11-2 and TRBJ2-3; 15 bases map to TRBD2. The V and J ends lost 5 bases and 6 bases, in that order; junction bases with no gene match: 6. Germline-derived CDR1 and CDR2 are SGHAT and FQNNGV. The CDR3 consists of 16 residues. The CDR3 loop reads CASSPRTSGGVDTQYF. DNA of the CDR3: TGTGCCAGCAGCCCCCGGACTAGCGGGGGGGTTGATACGCAGTATTTT.

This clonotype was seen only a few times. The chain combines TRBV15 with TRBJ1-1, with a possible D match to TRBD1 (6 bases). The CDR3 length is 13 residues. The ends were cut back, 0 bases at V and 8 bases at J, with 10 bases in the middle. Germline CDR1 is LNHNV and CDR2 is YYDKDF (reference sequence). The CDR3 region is CATSRDGQGEAFF. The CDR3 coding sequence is TGTGCCACCAGCAGAGATGGGCAGGGGGAAGCTTTCTTT.

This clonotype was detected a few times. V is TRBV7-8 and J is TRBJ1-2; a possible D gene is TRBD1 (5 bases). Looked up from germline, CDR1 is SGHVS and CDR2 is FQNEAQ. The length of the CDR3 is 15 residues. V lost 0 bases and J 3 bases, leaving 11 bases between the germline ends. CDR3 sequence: CASSLAARGDYGYTF. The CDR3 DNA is TGTGCCAGCAGCTTAGCAGCAAGGGGTGACTATGGCTACACCTTC.

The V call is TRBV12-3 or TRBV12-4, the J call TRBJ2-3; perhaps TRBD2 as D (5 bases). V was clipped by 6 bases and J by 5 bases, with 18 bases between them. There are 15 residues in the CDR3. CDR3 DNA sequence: TGTGCCAGCAGCCCGATTAGGGTGAGGGTAGATACGCAGTATTTT. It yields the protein CASSPIRVRVDTQYF.

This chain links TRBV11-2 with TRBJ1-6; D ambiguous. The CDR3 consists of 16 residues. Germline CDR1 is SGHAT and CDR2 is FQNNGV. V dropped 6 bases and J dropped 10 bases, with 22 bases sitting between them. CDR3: CASSFMGNPTGSPLHF. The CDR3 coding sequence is TGTGCCAGCAGTTTTATGGGGAACCCGACGGGGTCACCCCTCCACTTT.

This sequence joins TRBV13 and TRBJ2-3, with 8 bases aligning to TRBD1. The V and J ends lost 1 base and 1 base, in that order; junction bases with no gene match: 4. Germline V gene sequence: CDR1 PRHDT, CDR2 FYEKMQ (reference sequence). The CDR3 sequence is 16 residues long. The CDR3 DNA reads TGTGCCAGCAGCTTAGTTCAGGGGGCGCGCACAGATACGCAGTATTTT. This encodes CASSLVQGARTDTQYF.

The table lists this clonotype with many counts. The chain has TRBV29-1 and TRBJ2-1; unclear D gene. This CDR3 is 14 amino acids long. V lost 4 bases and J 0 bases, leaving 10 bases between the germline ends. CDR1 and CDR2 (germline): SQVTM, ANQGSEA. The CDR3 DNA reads TGCAGCGTTGGTCACGGCGGCTCCTACAATGAGCAGTTCTTC. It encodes CSVGHGGSYNEQFF.

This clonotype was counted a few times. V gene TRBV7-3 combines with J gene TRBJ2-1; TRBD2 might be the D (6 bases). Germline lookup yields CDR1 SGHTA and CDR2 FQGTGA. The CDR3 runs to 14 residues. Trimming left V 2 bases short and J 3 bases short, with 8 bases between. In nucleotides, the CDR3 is TGTGCCAGCAGCTTACGGGAGAACTACAATGAGCAGTTCTTC. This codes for CASSLRENYNEQFF.

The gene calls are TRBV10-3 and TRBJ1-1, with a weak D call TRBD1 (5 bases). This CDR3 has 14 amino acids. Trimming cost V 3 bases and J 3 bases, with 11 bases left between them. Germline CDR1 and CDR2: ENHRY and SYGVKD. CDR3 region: CAISERQGDTEAFF. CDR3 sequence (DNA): TGTGCCATCAGTGAAAGGCAGGGTGACACTGAAGCTTTCTTT.

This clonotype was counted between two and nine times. The CDR3: CASSYDGGRNEQFF. Here the CDR3 DNA reads TGTGCCAGCAGCTATGATGGCGGGCGGAATGAGCAGTTCTTC. This rearrangement joins TRBV7-6 to TRBJ2-1, with a weak D call TRBD2 (5 bases). The V end was cut by 4 bases, the J end by 7 bases, with 14 bases between. CDR3 length: 14 residues. Germline CDR1 is SGHVS and CDR2 is FNYEAQ.